One sample yielded the 6 T cell receptor beta chains listed below, sequenced in a study of OX40 agonist ivuxolimab in advanced cancers. The library relied on the immunoSEQ multiplex PCR assay. In TCRdb, the immuneACCESS table is reduced to in-frame sequences with V and J assigned. These tables do not hold every clone; where another copy was compared, an unresolved V gene accounts for under half, and the others remain unexplained. For this sample the table gives around 71,000 clones, of which 60% to 80% were detected only once. Approximately 5% of the sample is in the top ten clones. Sequences were derived from CD4+ or CD8+ T cells sorted from blood, sampled in a trial of the OX40 agonist ivuxolimab. Receptors were obtained from an adult with an advanced solid tumor such as melanoma, head and neck, liver or kidney cancer.

By share, this clone counts as medium-sized. The gene calls are TRBV19 and TRBJ1-1; D gene unclear. This CDR3 is built from 14 residues. V was trimmed by 3 bases and J by 7 bases, leaving 15 bases between them. Germline-derived CDR1 and CDR2 are LNHDA and SQIVND (reference sequence). The CDR3 DNA sequence: TGTGCCAGTAGTATTAGCATGAGTAAGTATGAAGCTTTCTTT. The encoded protein is CASSISMSKYEAFF. Full variable domain (rest looked up from reference TRBV19 and TRBJ1-1): DGGITQSPKYLFRKEGQNVTLSCEQNLNHDAMYWYRQDPGQGLRLIYYSQIVNDFQKGDIAEGYSVSREKKESFPLTVTSAQKNPTAFYLCASSISMSKYEAFFGQGTRLTVV.

This clone was counted between two and nine times. The rearrangement joins TRBV4-3 to TRBJ1-1, with D tentatively TRBD1 (5 bases). The V end was cut by 0 bases, the J end by 5 bases, with 16 bases between. Germline V gene sequence: CDR1 LGHNA, CDR2 YSLEER. This CDR3 spans 16 amino acids. The CDR3 DNA follows: TGCGCCAGCAGCCAAGACCCTGGGGGATTGGGGACTGAAGCTTTCTTT. Its protein product is CASSQDPGGLGTEAFF.

The V and J genes are TRBV19 and TRBJ1-2, with 7 bases identical to TRBD1. After removal of 6 bases from V and 3 bases from J, the junction contained 7 bases not matched to a gene. Germline CDR1 is LNHDA and CDR2 is SQIVND (reference sequence). The CDR3 runs 14 residues. The CDR3 here is CASSNTGADYGYTF. CDR3 sequence (DNA): TGTGCCAGTAGCAATACAGGGGCGGACTATGGCTACACCTTC.

This clone was counted a few times. The genes are TRBV19 and TRBJ1-1, with TRBD1 matching 8 bases. The CDR3 is made up of 13 amino acids. Germline trimming cut 4 bases from V and 8 bases from J; bases unmatched to any gene: 6. The germline CDR1 and CDR2 sequences are LNHDA and SQIVND (reference sequence). This CDR3 reads CASSKTGAGEAFF. The CDR3 DNA is TGTGCCAGTAGTAAGACAGGGGCGGGGGAAGCTTTCTTT. Variable domain in full (rest from reference TRBV19 and TRBJ1-1): DGGITQSPKYLFRKEGQNVTLSCEQNLNHDAMYWYRQDPGQGLRLIYYSQIVNDFQKGDIAEGYSVSREKKESFPLTVTSAQKNPTAFYLCASSKTGAGEAFFGQGTRLTVV.

V usage is TRBV5-8 and J usage is TRBJ1-5; no clear D. Per germline, CDR1 SGHTS and CDR2 YDEGEE. V dropped 1 base and J dropped 7 bases, with 3 bases sitting between them. This CDR3 spans 11 amino acids. This CDR3 reads CASSLLQPQHF. As DNA, the CDR3 is TGTGCCAGCAGCTTGTTACAGCCCCAGCATTTT.

The chain joins TRBV19 to TRBJ1-5; maybe TRBD1 (5 bases). The CDR3 spans 15 residues. Between the trimmed V and J ends, which lost 0 bases and 5 bases, there was a span of 11 bases. The germline CDR1 and CDR2 sequences are LNHDA and SQIVND (reference sequence). The CDR3 spells CASSIDPQAHQPQHF. The CDR3 DNA follows: TGTGCCAGTAGTATAGATCCACAGGCTCATCAGCCCCAGCATTTT.